Sequencing of this T cell receptor beta chain was carried out in a study of T-cell memory formation after mild COVID-19. Overall study context: The study found TCR clusters largely donor specific. Overall study results and limits: Clonal second-wave expansions that peaked on day 37 had unconfirmed SARS-CoV-2 specificity.

Note on this clonotype: Its antigen is still unknown.

This CDR3 has 17 amino acids. V shed 6 bases, J shed 4 bases, and the junction held 12 bases outside the gene matches. Per the germline V gene, CDR1 is MNHNY and CDR2 is SVGAGI (reference sequence). TCR alpha and TCR beta cDNA libraries with sample barcodes and UMIs came from 5'RACE using constant-segment primers. TCRdb fed the 5' RACE reads into MiXCR, producing one record per CDR3 protein. The table shows 100,000 to 150,000 distinct CDR3 sequences, with 16% occurring only once. The chain recombines TRBV6-6 with TRBJ2-3; 11 nucleotides line up with TRBD2. Source material: PBMCs or a T cell subset sorted from them (not recorded which). The receptor's source is an adult woman who had mild COVID-19 (a few samples of this study predate the infection). Cell type and time point are not known. The CDR3 bases are TGTGCCAGCAGCCGCGGGACTAGCGGCCCAGAACCAGATACGCAGTATTTT. Translating it yields CASSRGTSGPEPDTQYF.